This T cell receptor (beta chain) was observed in a study of shared clonotypes between healthy human individuals. Naive CD8 cells, CD45RO-negative and positively selected for CCR7, excluded terminally differentiated effector memory CD45RA+ cells. V lost 0 bases to trimming and J lost 6 bases, with 12 bases between them. Germline CDR1 and CDR2: LNHNV and YYDKDF (reference sequence). This CDR3 has 15 residues. Once extracted for a subset, genomic DNA was divided evenly among several immunoSEQ plates. TCRdb's copy holds only in-frame clones and misses some; the assay was immunoSEQ multiplex PCR. The profile shows 2 million to 2.5 million clones, approximately 94% of them singletons.

The clonotype was recovered from a man aged 18 to 29 in good health. Some clones in this sample may be carry-over from other donors' samples. The source material was naive CD8+ T cells from PBMCs. The genes are TRBV15 and TRBJ1-5; D remains unclear. This CDR3 reads CATSRDRGPRQPQHF. The CDR3 nucleotides are TGTGCCACCAGCAGAGATCGCGGTCCGCGTCAGCCCCAGCATTTT. Drawing the rest from reference TRBV15 and TRBJ1-5, the complete variable domain is DAMVIQNPRYQVTQFGKPVTLSCSQTLNHNVMYWYQQKSSQAPKLLFHYYDKDFNNEADTPDNFQSRRPNTSFCFLDIRSPGLGDTAMYLCATSRDRGPRQPQHFGDGTRLSIL.